The present T cell receptor beta chain was sequenced within a study of T cells after yellow fever vaccination. This clonotype was counted a few times. Its antigen is still unknown. Universal primer sites and UMIs were introduced during 5'RACE template-switching synthesis of TCR cDNA. Each CDR3 protein gets one entry after TCRdb re-called the 5' RACE reads with MiXCR. The sample consists of 300,000 to 400,000 distinct CDR3 sequences, under 15% of them appearing once. Findings and limits, study-wide: Contaminants from the bulk population, in the form of abundant clonotypes, could be found in FACS-sorted repertoires. Booster samples showed a return of most primary-vaccination clones (around 96% CD4, about 85% CD8). Though it reached lower strength, the secondary response hit its peak faster, day 5 versus 15.

The material was CD4+ T cells sorted from PBMCs, obtained 15 days after the yellow fever booster vaccination. The clonotype was recovered from a man aged 18 to 35 who received the YFV17D yellow fever vaccine.

The CDR3 reads CASSLGPAGGQKTQYF. CDR3 nucleotides: TGTGCCAGCAGCTTGGGCCCTGCGGGGGGGCAGAAGACCCAGTACTTC. The gene calls are TRBV11-2 and TRBJ2-5; TRBD2 agrees at 9 bases. V dropped 3 bases and J dropped 6; count of bases not matched to a gene: 11. The CDR3 consists of 16 residues. CDR1 is SGHAT and CDR2 is FQNNGV in the germline V gene.